Here is one T cell receptor (beta chain) with its context. As originally analysed: Reference gene primer amplification gave estimated nucleated cell counts. The protocol was immunoSEQ multiplex PCR, while the TCRdb copy is restricted to in-frame clones and leaves out a portion. V and J calls plus clone size are reproduced from that table; the DNA served to infer D and trimming. This table has around 300,000 clones, roughly 87% appearing once. The source of the sample is a study of blood T cell repertoires in COVID-19. Study-wide background: Sites across the United States, Italy and Spain contributed samples from acute and convalescent COVID-19.

The CDR3 spans 14 residues. Looked up from germline, CDR1 is MNHEY and CDR2 is SVGAGI. The V end was cut by 6 bases, the J end by 1 base, with 12 bases between. V and J are TRBV6-5 and TRBJ1-1; tentative D call: TRBD1 (6 bases). The sequence derives from a human donor in a cohort sampled during active COVID-19. What was sequenced was peripheral blood. DNA of the CDR3: TGTGCCAGCAGACGACAGGATACGAACACTGAAGCTTTCTTT. Translated: CASRRQDTNTEAFF.